The sequence of this T cell receptor beta chain was determined in a study of T-cell reconstitution after alpha-beta-depleted transplantation in children. There are 17 residues in the CDR3. The ends were cut back, 0 bases at V and 3 bases at J, with 17 bases in the middle. During its preparation, the TCRbeta library received unique molecular identifiers. Using its own MiXCR run on the PCR reads, TCRdb lists one record per CDR3 protein. The sample contains about 460,000 distinct CDR3 sequences, around 13% of which appear only once. The clonotype was recovered from a human donor who donated a stem cell graft to a child with combined immunodeficiency. V gene TRBV12-3 or TRBV12-4 combines with J gene TRBJ1-1; tentatively, D is TRBD1 (6 bases). Source: PBMCs from the stem cell graft donor, taken from the stem cell graft. CDR3 protein: CASSLAPGAGGDTEAFF. The CDR3 bases are TGTGCCAGCAGTTTAGCTCCGGGGGCAGGTGGGGACACTGAAGCTTTCTTT.